This paragraph covers one TCR beta chain sequence. CDR1 is MGHDK and CDR2 is SYGVNS in the germline V gene. The CDR3 sequence is 18 residues long. The J segment lost 4 bases and the V segment lost 4 bases, leaving 17 bases of the junction unmatched. This entry is derived from a study of blood T cell repertoires in COVID-19. Study-wide context: Acute and convalescent COVID-19 samples came from the United States, Italy and Spain. PBMCs, B-cell-depleted T cells, or T cells provided the cDNA or gDNA that made up the material.

Original processing methods: Nucleated cell number was recorded as an estimate derived from reference gene primer amplification. The protocol was immunoSEQ multiplex PCR, while the TCRdb copy is restricted to in-frame clones and leaves out a portion. From that table come the V and J calls and clone size; the DNA was used to work out D and trimming. The data hold 140,000 to 150,000 clones, with roughly 86% observed a single time. Sequences were obtained from peripheral blood. The source is a man between 65 and 79 years old with acute or convalescent COVID-19. J is TRBJ2-7 and V is TRBV25-1; 9 nucleotides match TRBD1. The CDR3 loop reads CASSGQKYRDRAGYEQYF. The CDR3 DNA reads TGTGCCAGCAGTGGACAAAAATACCGGGACAGGGCTGGATACGAGCAGTACTTC.